What follows are 17 T cell receptor beta chains derived from one specimen sequenced in a study of blood T cell repertoires in COVID-19. Clones were sequenced by immunoSEQ multiplex PCR, and TCRdb holds only the in-frame ones, with some missing. The repertoire consists of 210,000 or so clones, with about 90% occurring once and the leading ten covering around 1.2%. Material: peripheral blood. The receptor source for this set is a man younger than 45 with acute or convalescent COVID-19.

This chain joins TRBV6-4 and TRBJ1-2, with D perhaps TRBD1 (5 bases). Germline V gene data show CDR1 as MRHNA and CDR2 as SNTAGT. This CDR3 has 15 amino acids. Trimming stripped 6 bases from V and 2 bases from J, with 16 bases between. This CDR3 reads CASSAKMDINYGYTF. The CDR3 coding sequence is TGTGCCAGCAGCGCCAAAATGGACATCAACTATGGCTACACCTTC.

The V gene is TRBV3-1 (or the pseudogene TRBV3-2), the J gene TRBJ2-2; no firm D call. Germline V gene data show CDR1 as LGHDT and CDR2 as YNNKEL (reference sequence). V gave up 4 bases and J gave up 2 bases, with 8 bases separating them. CDR3 size: 14 residues. The CDR3 nucleotides are TGTGCCAGCAGCCTCCTCCTAAACACCGGGGAGCTGTTTTTT. Translating gives CASSLLLNTGELFF.

The rearrangement joins TRBV3-1 (or the pseudogene TRBV3-2) to TRBJ2-7; D might be TRBD1 (5 bases). In germline, CDR1 is LGHDT, CDR2 YNNKEL (reference sequence). The CDR3 spans 14 residues. The V and J ends lost 3 bases and 2 bases respectively, with 11 bases between them. Written as DNA, the CDR3 is TGTGCCAGCAGCCAGACAGTTGACCCCTACGAGCAGTACTTC. Amino acids: CASSQTVDPYEQYF.

CDR3 amino acids: CASSFYSGRAEETQYF. CDR3 DNA: TGTGCCAGCAGCTTTTACAGCGGGAGGGCCGAGGAGACCCAGTACTTC. The rearrangement uses TRBV7-9 and TRBJ2-5; the match to TRBD2 covers 10 bases. CDR1 SEHNR and CDR2 FQNEAQ come from the germline V gene (reference sequence). Germline trimming cut 3 bases from V and 5 bases from J; bases unmatched to any gene: 9. The CDR3 consists of 16 residues.

This sequence joins TRBV7-3 and TRBJ2-1; 13 bases are a match to TRBD2. The CDR3 length is 16 residues. Germline V CDR1 and CDR2: SGHTA, FQGTGA. J gave up 8 bases and V 5 bases, and 9 bases lay outside the gene matches. CDR3 DNA sequence: TGTGCCAGCAGCCCGGCCGGGACTAGCGGGACCTATGAGCAGTTCTTC. Protein sequence: CASSPAGTSGTYEQFF.

The rearrangement links TRBV6-5 to TRBJ1-2; D may be TRBD1 (5 bases). This CDR3 contains 13 residues. CDR1 MNHEY and CDR2 SVGAGI come from the germline V gene. V dropped 6 bases and J dropped 6 bases, with 14 bases sitting between them. For the CDR3, the DNA is TGTGCCAGCAGACAGACAGTGGGCCATGGCTACACCTTC. Amino acid sequence: CASRQTVGHGYTF.

This chain joins TRBV9 and TRBJ2-3, with a weak D call TRBD2 (5 bases). Deletions cut 2 bases from V and 0 bases from J, with 7 bases between. The CDR3 extends over 14 amino acids. Germline CDR1 and CDR2: SGDLS and YYNGEE. In DNA form, the CDR3 reads TGTGCCAGCAGCGTGAGGACTAGCACAGATACGCAGTATTTT. It encodes CASSVRTSTDTQYF. The full variable domain, completed using reference TRBV9 and TRBJ2-3, is DSGVTQTPKHLITATGQRVTLRCSPRSGDLSVYWYQQSLDQGLQFLIQYYNGEERAKGNILERFSAQQFPDLHSELNLSSLELGDSALYFCASSVRTSTDTQYFGPGTRLTVL.

The chain combines TRBV9 with TRBJ1-2; D is unresolved. This CDR3 has 14 amino acids. Trimming shortened V by 1 base and J by 6 bases, and 13 bases separated the two germline ends. Germline CDR1 and CDR2: SGDLS and YYNGEE. The CDR3 nucleotides are TGTGCCAGCAGCGTAAAGGCGCAGGCTAATGGCTACACCTTC. Its protein is CASSVKAQANGYTF. The full variable domain, its missing parts supplied by reference TRBV9 and TRBJ1-2, is DSGVTQTPKHLITATGQRVTLRCSPRSGDLSVYWYQQSLDQGLQFLIQYYNGEERAKGNILERFSAQQFPDLHSELNLSSLELGDSALYFCASSVKAQANGYTFGSGTRLTVV.

The chain uses TRBV19 and TRBJ1-1; TRBD1 matches 10 bases. Germline V lookup: CDR1 LNHDA, CDR2 SQIVND (reference sequence). Unmatched junction bases numbered 7, after V lost 10 bases and J lost 5 bases. CDR3 length: 13 amino acids. This CDR3 reads CATSGTGVTEAFF. The CDR3 region has the DNA TGTGCCACCTCAGGGACAGGGGTTACTGAAGCTTTCTTT.

The chain uses TRBV7-9 and TRBJ2-7; no reliable D call. V was trimmed by 6 bases and J by 5 bases, leaving 11 bases between them. The CDR3 contains 12 residues. Germline V lookup: CDR1 SEHNR, CDR2 FQNEAQ (reference sequence). The CDR3 DNA follows: TGTGCCAGCAGTAGGAACCGGGACGAGCAGTACTTC. Its translation: CASSRNRDEQYF.

This clone showed up just once. The CDR3 here is CASSQYRGSYEQYF. CDR3 in DNA: TGTGCCAGCAGCCAATATCGGGGCTCCTACGAGCAGTACTTC. The chain has TRBV14 and TRBJ2-7; a weak D match, TRBD2 (5 bases). The CDR3 is made up of 14 amino acids. Germline V gene lookup returns CDR1 SGHDN and CDR2 FVKESK. V dropped 2 bases and J dropped 0 bases, with 8 bases sitting between them.

The rearrangement uses TRBV6-1 and TRBJ2-7; 14 bases match TRBD2. The germline V gene has CDR1 MNHNS and CDR2 SASEGT. The CDR3 covers 16 residues. The ends lost 2 bases at V and 6 bases at J; junction bases unmatched: 6. CDR3 protein: CASSEMGLAGAIEQYF. DNA for the CDR3: TGTGCCAGCAGTGAAATGGGACTAGCGGGAGCGATCGAGCAGTACTTC.

The chain combines TRBV29-1 with TRBJ2-7; D is perhaps TRBD1 (6 bases). Trimming removed 4 bases at V and 4 bases at J, with 11 bases between. In germline, CDR1 is SQVTM, CDR2 ANQGSEA. This CDR3 region has 12 residues. The CDR3 bases are TGCAGCGTTGGATGGGGGCAGTACGAGCAGTACTTC. Translating it yields CSVGWGQYEQYF.

The V gene is TRBV30, the J gene TRBJ2-7, with TRBD2 matching over 11 bases. CDR3 length: 15 residues. Germline CDR1 GTSNPN, CDR2 SVGIG (reference sequence). Trimming at V came to 2 bases and at J to 1 base, leaving 4 bases not matched to a gene. The CDR3 DNA is TGTGCCTGGAGTCTAGCGGGGGGAAGATCCTACGAGCAGTACTTC. It specifies CAWSLAGGRSYEQYF.

For this clone: Other DNA sequences within the sample encode an identical CDR3. The gene calls are TRBV9 and TRBJ2-2; D remains unclear. The CDR3 extends over 12 amino acids. CDR1 and CDR2 from the germline V gene are SGDLS and YYNGEE. Trimming pared 3 bases from V and 5 bases from J, leaving 5 bases between. The CDR3 sequence is CASSALTGELFF. CDR3 nucleotides: TGTGCCAGCAGCGCCCTAACCGGGGAGCTGTTTTTT.

In its sample, this clone was seen once. The rearrangement uses TRBV30 and TRBJ2-5; possibly TRBD1 for D (5 bases). CDR1 is GTSNPN, CDR2 SVGIG, per germline (reference sequence). This CDR3 contains 13 residues. V was pared by 3 bases and J by 7 bases, with 15 bases between. CDR3 loop: CAWRGQGDGTQYF. In DNA, the CDR3 is TGTGCCTGGAGAGGGCAGGGTGATGGGACCCAGTACTTC.

Many counts were recorded for this clone. The CDR3 DNA reads as TGTGCCAGCTCACCACCGTCAGCGGCGGACACCGGGGAGCTGTTTTTT. Amino acids: CASSPPSAADTGELFF. The rearrangement joins TRBV18 to TRBJ2-2; D possibly corresponds to TRBD2 (5 bases). The CDR3 is made up of 16 amino acids. Germline CDR1 reads KGHSH; CDR2 reads LQKENI. Trimming took 0 bases from V and 3 from J, leaving 11 bases between them.